A selection of T cell receptor beta chains follows, all from one sample in a study of blood T cells in healthy people across ages. A single record per CDR3 protein comes from TCRdb applying MiXCR to the 5' RACE reads. The sample lists around 820,000 distinct CDR3 sequences, just under 25% occurring once. The same data also contributed to another study, on T cells of mothers and their children.

The sample taken for sequencing was blood. The receptor set was obtained from a boy aged 5-17 years in good health. CDR3s include the opening cysteine and the closing phenylalanine or tryptophan. The D gene is left open where the match is weak. Clone size is stated in some rows and not others, as once, few, many or a class when expanded.

TRBV28	TRBJ1-4	TRBD1	-	TGTGCCAGCAGTTCGGGGACAGGGTCCAAACTGTTTTTT	CASSSGTGSKLFF
TRBV7-2	TRBJ1-5	-	few	TGTGCCAGCAGCTTAGTGGCAGAGAACAATCAGCCCCAGCATTTT	CASSLVAENNQPQHF
TRBV2	TRBJ2-3	-	-	TGTGCCAGCCGTTACGCGGTTCTGGATACGCAGTATTTT	CASRYAVLDTQYF
TRBV29-1	TRBJ2-2	-	many	TGCAGCGTTGAAGATGGAGGGCGCAACACCGGGGAGCTGTTTTTT	CSVEDGGRNTGELFF
TRBV20-1	TRBJ2-7	TRBD2	once	TGCAGTGCTAGCGGGGGGGCTTCTGGGGAGCAGTACTTC	CSASGGASGEQYF
TRBV3-1	TRBJ1-1	-	-	TGTGCCAGCAGCCCGAGGAGCTGGGACACTGAAGCTTTCTTT	CASSPRSWDTEAFF
TRBV20-1	TRBJ2-5	TRBD2	-	TGCAGTGCTAGTCCCGGACTAGCGGGGAACCAAGAGACCCAGTACTTC	CSASPGLAGNQETQYF
TRBV12-3/TRBV12-4	TRBJ2-1	TRBD1	few	TGTGCCAGCAGAATGGACAGGGGCCACAATGAGCAGTTCTTC	CASRMDRGHNEQFF
TRBV4-3	TRBJ1-1	-	few	TGCGCCAGCAGCCAAGATTGGGCGGCGGGCACTGAAGCTTTCTTT	CASSQDWAAGTEAFF
TRBV20-1	TRBJ2-3	TRBD1	few	TGCAGTCCGGACAGGGTGGTAACAAATACGCAGTATTTT	CSPDRVVTNTQYF
TRBV7-9	TRBJ1-2	-	few	TGTGCCAGCAGCCCGAAGGACGGTCCCGGTGGCTACACCTTC	CASSPKDGPGGYTF
TRBV12-3/TRBV12-4	TRBJ2-7	-	few	TGTGCCAGCAGTTTAAAGTTTGCATACGAGCAGTACTTC	CASSLKFAYEQYF
TRBV11-2	TRBJ2-1	-	-	TGTGCCAGCAGCGAGCTTACCTTTGGCAATGAGCAGTTCTTC	CASSELTFGNEQFF
TRBV7-9	TRBJ2-5	-	-	TGTGCCAGCAGAACACTGCAAGAGACCCAGTACTTC	CASRTLQETQYF
TRBV15	TRBJ1-4	-	few	TGTGCCACCAGCATCGACCCCGATTTCGAAAAACTGTTTTTT	CATSIDPDFEKLFF
TRBV4-3	TRBJ2-5	TRBD2	few	TGCGCCAGCAGCCAAGTCCGGGGGGTCTTCCAAGAGACCCAGTACTTC	CASSQVRGVFQETQYF
TRBV5-5	TRBJ2-3	TRBD2	-	TGTGCCAGCAGCCCACGGACTAGCGGGGGTTCGCGGACGCAGTATTTT	CASSPRTSGGSRTQYF
TRBV9	TRBJ2-2	-	-	TGTGCCAGCAGCGTAGAGGTCACGAACACCGGGGAGCTGTTTTTT	CASSVEVTNTGELFF
TRBV9	TRBJ1-1	-	-	TGTGCCAGCAGCGCCCACAAGGGCACTGAAGCTTTCTTT	CASSAHKGTEAFF
TRBV7-8	TRBJ2-1	TRBD2	-	TGTGCCAGCAGAAACCTGGGTGGGAGCGGGAATATCTTC	CASRNLGGSGNIF
TRBV6-1	TRBJ2-3	-	few	TGTGCCAGCAGCGCGGTGACAAGCACAGATACGCAGTATTTT	CASSAVTSTDTQYF
TRBV4-3	TRBJ2-4	-	-	TGCGCCAGCAGCCTCGAAGCCGGGTGGAACATTCAGTACTTC	CASSLEAGWNIQYF
TRBV6-1	TRBJ2-7	-	few	TGTGCCAGCAGTCCCGCGGGACCGACCTACGAGCAGTACTTC	CASSPAGPTYEQYF
TRBV29-1	TRBJ2-2	-	many	TGCAGCGTTGAAGGGGCGGATGCGAACACCGGGGAGCTGTTTTTT	CSVEGADANTGELFF
TRBV12-3/TRBV12-4	TRBJ1-1	-	few	TGTGCCAGCAGCTTAGCCTGGAACACTGAAGCTTTCTTT	CASSLAWNTEAFF
TRBV7-2	TRBJ2-7	TRBD1	-	TGTGCCAGCAGCTCGGGGCCCGGGACAGGGTTCTACGAGCAGTACTTC	CASSSGPGTGFYEQYF
TRBV6-2/TRBV6-3	TRBJ2-1	-	-	TGTGCCAGCAGTAACGGACTATACAATGAGCAGTTCTTC	CASSNGLYNEQFF
TRBV7-9	TRBJ2-7	-	-	TGTGCCAGCAGCTTAGTATACGGCGGCTACGAGCAGTACTTC	CASSLVYGGYEQYF
TRBV20-1	TRBJ2-7	-	few	TGCAGTGCTAGTCGGGAATCCGTCTACGAGCAGTACTTC	CSASRESVYEQYF
TRBV9	TRBJ2-3	TRBD1	many	TGTGCCAGCAGCGAGAGGAGACAGGGGACAGATACGCAGTATTTT	CASSERRQGTDTQYF
TRBV12-3/TRBV12-4	TRBJ1-1	-	-	TGTGCCAGCCGGATAGGGGGGGCGGGAACGAACACTGAGGCTTTCTTT	CASRIGGAGTNTEAFF
TRBV7-3	TRBJ2-7	TRBD1	few	TGTGCCAGCAGCTTAGACAGGGCAGGCTCCTACGAGCAGTACTTC	CASSLDRAGSYEQYF
TRBV21-1	TRBJ2-6	-	-	TGTGCCACCGAGGGCCGGGTCGCTGGGGCCAACGTCCTGACTTTC	CATEGRVAGANVLTF